One and the same sample provided the 28 T cell receptor beta chains below, sequenced in a study of CD8 T cells in Susac syndrome (dated by TCRdb to about 2019). Libraries came from the immunoSEQ multiplex PCR assay. RNA was extracted using the RNeasy kit, and about 0.45 to 1 microgram was reverse transcribed with random hexamers. TCRdb reprocessing: public reads trimmed at Q25 with fastp, clones called with MiXCR, in-frame beta chains kept. Records with the same CDR3 protein are collapsed into one entry carrying the most frequent genes and DNA. A total of about 120,000 distinct CDR3 sequences appear in this sample, around 94% of them only once. More than 0.09% of the sample belongs to the ten largest clones. The specimen was CD4+ T cells from PBMCs. Receptors originate from a human donor in good health.

V is TRBV5-1 and J is TRBJ2-3; tentative D call: TRBD1 (5 bases). The CDR3 consists of 16 residues. The ends were cut back, 4 bases at V and 5 bases at J, with 20 bases in the middle. Germline assignment: CDR1 SGHRS and CDR2 YFSETQ. The CDR3 protein is CASSPGVDQRGDTQYF. The CDR3, as DNA: TGCGCCAGCAGCCCTGGAGTGGACCAAAGGGGAGATACGCAGTATTTT. The whole variable domain, filled in from reference TRBV5-1 and TRBJ2-3, reads KAGVTQTPRYLIKTRGQQVTLSCSPISGHRSVSWYQQTPGQGLQFLFEYFSETQRNKGNFPGRFSGRQFSNSRSEMNVSTLELGDSALYLCASSPGVDQRGDTQYFGPGTRLTVL.

The CDR3 DNA follows: TGTGCCAGCAGCTCCGCCCACGACAGACCATCCTACGAGCAGTACTTC. Translated, it gives CASSSAHDRPSYEQYF. The gene calls are TRBV5-6 and TRBJ2-7; D perhaps matches TRBD1 (5 bases). The germline gives CDR1 SGHDT, CDR2 YYEEEE. The CDR3 extends over 16 amino acids. V dropped 3 bases and J dropped 1 base, with 17 bases sitting between them.

The CDR3 spells CASSEIGGQTGELFF. The CDR3 nucleotides are TGTGCCAGCAGTGAGATAGGAGGGCAGACCGGGGAGCTGTTTTTT. The V gene is TRBV2, the J gene TRBJ2-2, with a possible D match to TRBD2 (6 bases). Trimming left V 3 bases short and J 5 bases short, with 13 bases between. CDR3 length: 15 amino acids. Looked up from germline, CDR1 is SNHLY and CDR2 is FYNNEI.

The gene calls are TRBV18 and TRBJ2-6; D is unclear. The V and J ends lost 3 bases and 1 base respectively, with 7 bases between them. Per the germline V gene, CDR1 is KGHSH and CDR2 is LQKENI. There are 15 residues in the CDR3. CDR3 region: CASSPDKSGANVLTF. The CDR3 region has the DNA TGTGCCAGCTCACCCGACAAGTCTGGGGCCAACGTCCTGACTTTC.

The V and J genes are TRBV6-2 or TRBV6-3 and TRBJ2-1; D could derive from TRBD1 or TRBD2 (5 bases each). The V and J ends lost 3 bases and 9 bases respectively, with 6 bases between them. CDR1 is MNHEY, CDR2 SVGEGT, per germline. This CDR3 is built from 11 residues. The CDR3, as DNA: TGTGCCAGCAGTTATGGGGGTGAGCAGTTCTTC. It yields the protein CASSYGGEQFF.

The chain employs TRBV12-3 or TRBV12-4 and TRBJ2-2; 8 positions match TRBD1. Germline trimming cut 4 bases from V and 4 bases from J; bases unmatched to any gene: 5. The length of the CDR3 is 15 residues. The CDR3 here is CASSSRQGSTGELFF. CDR3 nucleotides: TGTGCCAGCAGTTCGCGACAGGGGTCCACCGGGGAGCTGTTTTTT.

The V and J genes are TRBV24-1 and TRBJ1-2, with 9 bases lining up with TRBD1. V gave up 3 bases and J gave up 7 bases; unmatched junction bases: 8. Per germline, CDR1 KGHDR and CDR2 SFDVKD. The CDR3 totals 15 residues. CDR3 in DNA: TGTGCCACCAGTGATAACTCCGGGACAGGGTCTGGCTACACCTTC. It translates to CATSDNSGTGSGYTF.

The chain joins TRBV19 to TRBJ2-7; 11 nucleotides agree with TRBD2. This CDR3 spans 14 amino acids. Germline CDR1 is LNHDA and CDR2 is SQIVND (reference sequence). J was trimmed by 3 bases and V by 4 bases; bases with no gene match: 2. CDR3 sequence reads: CASSTGLAGYEQYF. The CDR3 bases are TGTGCCAGTAGTACAGGACTAGCGGGCTACGAGCAGTACTTC.

The CDR3, as DNA: TGTGCCAGCAGCCCATTACTAGCGGGAGCGGAGGAGACCCAGTACTTC. It translates to CASSPLLAGAEETQYF. The chain carries TRBV7-2 and TRBJ2-5; 11 bases agree with TRBD2. Germline assignment: CDR1 SGHTA and CDR2 FQGNSA. The CDR3 has 16 amino acids. The V gene end was trimmed by 5 bases and the J gene end by 5 bases; junction bases not matched to a gene: 10.

The V call is TRBV20-1, the J call TRBJ1-1; TRBD1 aligns across 7 bases. Unmatched junction bases numbered 5, after V lost 2 bases and J lost 2 bases. This CDR3 comprises 14 residues. The V gene's germline CDR1 is DFQATT and CDR2 SNEGSKA (reference sequence). CDR3 in amino acids: CSARRTGANTEAFF. CDR3 bases: TGCAGTGCTAGAAGGACAGGCGCTAACACTGAAGCTTTCTTT.

This sequence joins TRBV5-6 and TRBJ2-2; D is unresolved. This CDR3 comprises 15 residues. Germline CDR1 is SGHDT and CDR2 is YYEEEE. The V end was cut by 4 bases, the J end by 3 bases, with 13 bases between. The CDR3 is CASSEWTPYTGELFF. The CDR3 DNA reads as TGTGCCAGCAGCGAGTGGACCCCGTACACCGGGGAGCTGTTTTTT.

The chain is built from TRBV5-1 and TRBJ2-1; 8 bases match TRBD2. CDR1 and CDR2 from the germline V gene are SGHRS and YFSETQ. With V trimmed by 0 bases and J by 3 bases, 5 bases remained unmatched. The CDR3 is 16 amino acids. CDR3 bases: TGCGCCAGCAGCTTGGGTGGGACTAGTGACTACAATGAGCAGTTCTTC. Amino acid sequence: CASSLGGTSDYNEQFF.

This chain connects TRBV29-1 to TRBJ2-4; D uncertain. Germline V gene data show CDR1 as SQVTM and CDR2 as ANQGSEA. Trimming removed 4 bases from V and 3 bases from J, with 13 bases in between. The CDR3 has 14 amino acids. The CDR3 protein is CSVADSDGKNIQYF. The CDR3 DNA sequence: TGCAGCGTTGCTGATTCCGACGGCAAAAACATTCAGTACTTC.

This clonotype is a singleton in its sample. The chain's CDR3 is CASSQVNSGNTIYF. CDR3 bases: TGTGCCAGCAGCCAAGTTAACAGTGGAAACACCATATATTTT. V usage is TRBV3-1 and J usage is TRBJ1-3; no clear D gene. This CDR3 spans 14 amino acids. The germline V and J ends were trimmed by 1 base and 3 bases, with 7 bases remaining between them. Germline V lookup: CDR1 LGHDT, CDR2 YNNKEL (reference sequence).

The sample holds one count of this clonotype. The chain has TRBV5-6 and TRBJ2-1; no firm D call. The CDR3 loop spans 15 amino acids. Germline V CDR1 and CDR2: SGHDT, YYEEEE. V shed 0 bases and J shed 6 bases, with 13 bases lying between them. The CDR3 DNA is TGTGCCAGCAGCTTGGTAGGGCCCGCGGCCAATGAGCAGTTCTTC. Protein: CASSLVGPAANEQFF.

The rearrangement uses TRBV19 and TRBJ2-3; 11 nucleotides agree with TRBD1. Trimming took 8 bases from V and 6 from J; bases not matched to a gene: 1. The CDR3 is 12 residues long. Per germline, CDR1 LNHDA and CDR2 SQIVND (reference sequence). The CDR3 is CASGTGGDTQYF. The CDR3 DNA reads as TGTGCCAGTGGGACAGGGGGTGATACGCAGTATTTT.

This rearrangement joins TRBV30 to TRBJ1-5; the D gene is possibly TRBD1 (5 bases). The germline CDR1 and CDR2 sequences are GTSNPN and SVGIG (reference sequence). This CDR3 has 13 amino acids. V was pared by 2 bases and J by 5 bases, with 10 bases between. The DNA of the CDR3 is TGTGCCTGGAGTCCCCGGGGGGATCAGCCCCAGCATTTT. Its translation is CAWSPRGDQPQHF.

J is TRBJ2-5 and V is TRBV11-1; no firm D call. CDR1 and CDR2 (germline): SGHAT, FQDESV (reference sequence). The CDR3 is made up of 12 amino acids. Trimming stripped 2 bases from V and 3 bases from J, with 4 bases between. The CDR3 sequence is CASSLYEETQYF. CDR3 sequence (DNA): TGTGCCAGCAGCTTATACGAAGAGACCCAGTACTTC.

The gene calls are TRBV27 and TRBJ1-2; TRBD1 might be the D (6 bases). This CDR3 has 15 amino acids. Germline-derived CDR1 and CDR2 are MNHEY and SMNVEV (reference sequence). V lost 3 bases and J lost 6, with 17 bases in between. The CDR3 DNA sequence: TGTGCCAGCAGTTTGGGGTATGGACAGATACATGGCTACACCTTC. Amino acid sequence: CASSLGYGQIHGYTF.

The rearrangement joins TRBV7-9 to TRBJ1-1, with D unclear. V shed 5 bases and J shed 0 bases, with 16 bases lying between them. The CDR3 has 16 residues. The germline V gene encodes CDR1 SEHNR and CDR2 FQNEAQ (reference sequence). CDR3 DNA: TGTGCCAGCAGCCCCACGAACGGCAGGCTGAACACTGAAGCTTTCTTT. This codes for CASSPTNGRLNTEAFF.

The J gene is TRBJ2-7, the V gene TRBV7-2, with a weak D call TRBD2 (5 bases). Germline assignment: CDR1 SGHTA and CDR2 FQGNSA. The CDR3 runs 13 residues. Trimming took 2 bases from V and 13 from J, leaving 18 bases between them. The CDR3 bases are TGTGCCAGCAGCTTATCTAGTGCCACGGGGTTTTACTTC. Amino acids: CASSLSSATGFYF. The full variable domain, in which reference TRBV7-2 and TRBJ2-7 provide the parts outside the CDR3, is GAGVSQSPSNKVTEKGKDVELRCDPISGHTALYWYRQSLGQGLEFLIYFQGNSAPDKSGLPSDRFSAERTGGSVSTLTIQRTQQEDSAVYLCASSLSSATGFYFGPGTRLTVT.

This rearrangement joins TRBV5-1 to TRBJ2-7; 8 bases are shared with TRBD2. V was clipped by 4 bases and J by 7 bases; unmatched bases: 16. CDR1 is SGHRS, CDR2 YFSETQ, per germline. This CDR3 has 16 residues. The CDR3 DNA reads TGCGCCAGCAGCAAACCGGGACTAGGTCTTGAAGTGGAGCAGTACTTC. It specifies CASSKPGLGLEVEQYF.

In its sample, this clonotype was seen once. The rearrangement links TRBV7-2 to TRBJ2-5; 10 nucleotides agree with TRBD2. The CDR3 runs 18 residues. Unmatched junction bases numbered 10, after V lost 1 base and J lost 2 bases. CDR1 is SGHTA, CDR2 FQGNSA, per germline. CDR3 sequence reads: CASSLVPPSGSFQETQYF. CDR3 DNA sequence: TGTGCCAGCAGCTTAGTTCCCCCTAGCGGGAGTTTTCAAGAGACCCAGTACTTC.

This chain connects TRBV4-3 to TRBJ2-5, with no clear D. CDR3 length: 15 amino acids. The germline V gene encodes CDR1 LGHNA and CDR2 YSLEER. With 2 bases removed from V and 5 bases from J, the gap between germline ends came to 15 bases. CDR3 sequence: CASSQTLGHGETQYF. The CDR3 bases are TGCGCCAGCAGCCAAACCCTCGGGCATGGGGAGACCCAGTACTTC.

The CDR3 loop is CASSQDRSGNTIYF. DNA of the CDR3: TGCGCCAGCAGCCAAGACAGGTCCGGAAACACCATATATTTT. V gene TRBV4-3 combines with J gene TRBJ1-3; D unresolved. V gave up 0 bases and J gave up 4 bases, with 7 bases separating them. The CDR3 is 14 amino acids. The germline gives CDR1 LGHNA, CDR2 YSLEER.

This chain connects TRBV7-2 to TRBJ2-2; 7 bases map to TRBD2. This CDR3 has 19 amino acids. Unmatched junction bases numbered 17, after V lost 6 bases and J lost 1 base. CDR1 and CDR2 (germline): SGHTA, FQGNSA. CDR3: CASSQRLGSGSLNTGELFF. CDR3 in DNA: TGTGCCAGCAGTCAACGACTAGGTAGCGGGTCGCTGAACACCGGGGAGCTGTTTTTT. The full variable domain, with the rest looked up from reference TRBV7-2 and TRBJ2-2, is GAGVSQSPSNKVTEKGKDVELRCDPISGHTALYWYRQSLGQGLEFLIYFQGNSAPDKSGLPSDRFSAERTGGSVSTLTIQRTQQEDSAVYLCASSQRLGSGSLNTGELFFGEGSRLTVL.

This sequence joins TRBV4-2 and TRBJ1-5; TRBD1 might be the D (6 bases). Germline-derived CDR1 and CDR2 are LGHNA and YNFKEQ. V was trimmed by 1 base and J by 0 bases, leaving 7 bases between them. The CDR3 contains 15 residues. CDR3 region: CASSQAGVSNQPQHF. The CDR3 DNA reads as TGTGCCAGCAGCCAAGCAGGGGTTAGCAATCAGCCCCAGCATTTT.

The rearrangement uses TRBV6-2 or TRBV6-3 and TRBJ2-7; 7 bases map to TRBD1. The CDR3 spans 14 residues. From germline, CDR1 is MNHEY and CDR2 SVGEGT. V dropped 5 bases and J dropped 5; count of bases not matched to a gene: 9. CDR3 in amino acids: CASSPLRGNDEQYF. The CDR3 DNA is TGTGCCAGCAGTCCCCTCAGGGGGAATGACGAGCAGTACTTC.